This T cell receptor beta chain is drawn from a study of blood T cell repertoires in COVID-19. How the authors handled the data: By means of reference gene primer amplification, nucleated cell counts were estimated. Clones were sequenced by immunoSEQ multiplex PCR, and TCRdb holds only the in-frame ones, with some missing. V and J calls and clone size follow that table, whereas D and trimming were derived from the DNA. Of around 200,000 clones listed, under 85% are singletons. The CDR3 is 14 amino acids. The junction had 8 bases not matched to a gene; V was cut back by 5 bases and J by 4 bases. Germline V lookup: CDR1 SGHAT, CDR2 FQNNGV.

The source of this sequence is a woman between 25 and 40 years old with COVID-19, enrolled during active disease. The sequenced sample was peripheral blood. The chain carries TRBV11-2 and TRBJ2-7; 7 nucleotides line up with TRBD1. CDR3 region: CASSPQGVLYEQYF. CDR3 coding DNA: TGTGCCAGCAGCCCCCAGGGGGTTCTTTACGAGCAGTACTTC.